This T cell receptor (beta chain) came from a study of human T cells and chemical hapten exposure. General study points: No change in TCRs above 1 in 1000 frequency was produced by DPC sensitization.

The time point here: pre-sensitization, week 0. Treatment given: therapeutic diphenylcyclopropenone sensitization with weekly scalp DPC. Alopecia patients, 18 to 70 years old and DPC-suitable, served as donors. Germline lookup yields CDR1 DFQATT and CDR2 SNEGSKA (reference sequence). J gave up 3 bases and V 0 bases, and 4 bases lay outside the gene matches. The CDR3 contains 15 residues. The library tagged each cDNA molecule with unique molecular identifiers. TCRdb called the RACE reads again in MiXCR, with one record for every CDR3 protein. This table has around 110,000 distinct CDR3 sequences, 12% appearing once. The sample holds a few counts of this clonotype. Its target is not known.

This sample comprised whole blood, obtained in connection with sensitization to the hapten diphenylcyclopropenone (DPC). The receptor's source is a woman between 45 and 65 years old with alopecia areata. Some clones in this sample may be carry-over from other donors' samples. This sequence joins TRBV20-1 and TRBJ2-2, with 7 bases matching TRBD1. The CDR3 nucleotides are TGCAGTGCTAGAGAGGATACAGGGGACACCGGGGAGCTGTTTTTT. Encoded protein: CSAREDTGDTGELFF.